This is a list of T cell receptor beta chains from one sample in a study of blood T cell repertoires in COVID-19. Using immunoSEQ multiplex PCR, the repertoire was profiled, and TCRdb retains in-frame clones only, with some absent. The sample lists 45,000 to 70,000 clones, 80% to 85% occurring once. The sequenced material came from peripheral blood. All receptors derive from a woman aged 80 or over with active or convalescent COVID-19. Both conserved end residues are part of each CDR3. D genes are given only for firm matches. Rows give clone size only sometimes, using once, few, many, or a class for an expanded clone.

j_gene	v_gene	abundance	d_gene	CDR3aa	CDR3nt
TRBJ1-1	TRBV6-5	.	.	CASSPGVAINTEAFF	TGTGCCAGCAGTCCCGGGGTAGCAATCAACACTGAAGCTTTCTTT
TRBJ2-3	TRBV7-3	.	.	CASSLRVGGATDTQYF	TGTGCCAGCAGCTTAAGAGTTGGGGGGGCCACAGATACGCAGTATTTT
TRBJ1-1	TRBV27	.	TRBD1	CASSPGQGRVAFF	TGTGCCAGCAGCCCAGGACAGGGGCGGGTGGCTTTCTTT
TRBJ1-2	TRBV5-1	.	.	CASSLTGSYGYTF	TGCGCCAGCAGCTTGACAGGATCCTATGGCTACACCTTC
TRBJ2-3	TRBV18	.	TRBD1	CASSPRAQGAGTDTQYF	TGTGCCAGCTCACCAAGGGCACAGGGGGCGGGAACAGATACGCAGTATTTT
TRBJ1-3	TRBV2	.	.	CASSVTASGNTIYF	TGTGCCAGCAGCGTTACAGCCTCTGGAAACACCATATATTTT
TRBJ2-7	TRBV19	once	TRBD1	CASSIPGQAPYEQYF	TGTGCCAGTAGTATTCCGGGACAGGCCCCCTACGAGCAGTACTTC
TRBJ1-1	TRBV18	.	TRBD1	CASSLQGGTEAFF	TGTGCCAGCTCACTACAGGGGGGCACTGAAGCTTTCTTT
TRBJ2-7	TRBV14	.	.	CASSLLPYEQYF	TGTGCCAGCAGCCTCCTTCCCTACGAGCAGTACTTC
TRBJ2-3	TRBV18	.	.	CASAGISTDTQYF	TGTGCCAGCGCGGGAATTAGCACAGATACGCAGTATTTT